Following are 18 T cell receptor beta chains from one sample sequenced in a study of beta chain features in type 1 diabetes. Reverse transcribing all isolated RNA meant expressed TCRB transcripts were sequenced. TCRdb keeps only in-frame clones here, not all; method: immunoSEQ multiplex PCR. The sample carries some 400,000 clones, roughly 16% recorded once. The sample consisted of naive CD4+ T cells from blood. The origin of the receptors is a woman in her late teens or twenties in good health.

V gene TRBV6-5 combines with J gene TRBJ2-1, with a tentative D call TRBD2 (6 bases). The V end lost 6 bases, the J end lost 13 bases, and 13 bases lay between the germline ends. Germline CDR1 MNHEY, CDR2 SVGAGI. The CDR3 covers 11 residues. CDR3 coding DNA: TGTGCCAGCAGCTATGGGGGGAACCAGTTCTTC. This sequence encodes CASSYGGNQFF.

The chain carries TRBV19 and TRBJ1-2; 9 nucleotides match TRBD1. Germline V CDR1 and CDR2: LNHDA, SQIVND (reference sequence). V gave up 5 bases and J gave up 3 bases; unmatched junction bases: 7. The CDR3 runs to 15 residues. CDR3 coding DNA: TGTGCCAGTAGTGCCCCGGGACAGGGTGACTATGGCTACACCTTC. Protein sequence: CASSAPGQGDYGYTF.

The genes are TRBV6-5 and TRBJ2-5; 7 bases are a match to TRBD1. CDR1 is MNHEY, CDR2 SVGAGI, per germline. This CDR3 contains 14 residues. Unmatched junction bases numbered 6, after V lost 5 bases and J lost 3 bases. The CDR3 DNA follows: TGTGCCAGCAGTCAAAACAGGGGAGAAGAGACCCAGTACTTC. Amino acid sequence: CASSQNRGEETQYF.

The CDR3 region has the DNA TGTGCCAGCAGTAAAATCTACAGGGCCCATTATGGCTACACCTTC. Amino acids: CASSKIYRAHYGYTF. The chain employs TRBV9 and TRBJ1-2, with D possibly TRBD1 on 6 matching bases. In germline, CDR1 is SGDLS, CDR2 YYNGEE. The CDR3 has 15 amino acids. Trimming left V 5 bases short and J 5 bases short, with 19 bases between.

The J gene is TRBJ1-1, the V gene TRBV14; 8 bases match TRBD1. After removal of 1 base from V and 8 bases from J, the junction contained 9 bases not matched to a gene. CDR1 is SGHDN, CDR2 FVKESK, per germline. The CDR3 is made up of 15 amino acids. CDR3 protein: CASSQATRGLREAFF. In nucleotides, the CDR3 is TGTGCCAGCAGCCAAGCGACCAGGGGGCTAAGGGAAGCTTTCTTT.

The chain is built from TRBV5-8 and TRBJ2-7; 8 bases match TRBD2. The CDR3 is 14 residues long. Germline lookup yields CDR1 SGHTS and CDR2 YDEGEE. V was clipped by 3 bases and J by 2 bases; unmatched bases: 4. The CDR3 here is CASSYQRGTYEQYF. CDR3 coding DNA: TGTGCCAGCAGCTACCAGCGGGGGACCTACGAGCAGTACTTC.

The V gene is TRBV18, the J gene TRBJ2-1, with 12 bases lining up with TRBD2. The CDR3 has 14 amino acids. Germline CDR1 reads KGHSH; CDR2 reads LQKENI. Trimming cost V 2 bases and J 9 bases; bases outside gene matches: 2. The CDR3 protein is CASSPGGLAGEQFF. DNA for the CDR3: TGTGCCAGCTCACCAGGGGGACTAGCGGGTGAGCAGTTCTTC.

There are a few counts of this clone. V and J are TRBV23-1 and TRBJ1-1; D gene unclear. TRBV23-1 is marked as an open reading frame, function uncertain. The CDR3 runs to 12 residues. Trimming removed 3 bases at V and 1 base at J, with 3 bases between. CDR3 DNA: TGCGCCAGCAGTCAGAGGAACACTGAAGCTTTCTTT. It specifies CASSQRNTEAFF.

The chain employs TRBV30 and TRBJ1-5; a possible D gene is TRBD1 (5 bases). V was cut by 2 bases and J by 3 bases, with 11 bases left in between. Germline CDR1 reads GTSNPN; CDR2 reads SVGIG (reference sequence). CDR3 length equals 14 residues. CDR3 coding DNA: TGTGCCTGGAGTCGGGGGGGGTTCAATCAGCCCCAGCATTTT. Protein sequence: CAWSRGGFNQPQHF.

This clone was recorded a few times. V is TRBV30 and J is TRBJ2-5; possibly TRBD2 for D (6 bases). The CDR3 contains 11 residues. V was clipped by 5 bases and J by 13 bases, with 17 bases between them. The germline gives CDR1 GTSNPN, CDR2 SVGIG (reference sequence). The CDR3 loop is CAWGLGGAGYF. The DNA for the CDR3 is TGTGCCTGGGGGCTCGGGGGTGCTGGGTACTTC.

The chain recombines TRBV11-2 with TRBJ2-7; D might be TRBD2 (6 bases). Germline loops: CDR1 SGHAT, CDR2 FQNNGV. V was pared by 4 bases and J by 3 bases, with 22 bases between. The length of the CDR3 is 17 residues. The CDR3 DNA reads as TGTGCCAGCAGCTATAGGTTTGGGGGGACGCAGGGCTACGAGCAGTACTTC. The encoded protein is CASSYRFGGTQGYEQYF.

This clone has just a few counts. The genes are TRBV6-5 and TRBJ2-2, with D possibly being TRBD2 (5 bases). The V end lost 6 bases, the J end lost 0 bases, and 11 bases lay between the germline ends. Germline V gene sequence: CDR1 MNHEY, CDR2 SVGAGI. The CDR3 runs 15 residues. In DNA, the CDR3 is TGTGCCAGCAGCCGAGGGTACGCGAACACCGGGGAGCTGTTTTTT. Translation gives CASSRGYANTGELFF.

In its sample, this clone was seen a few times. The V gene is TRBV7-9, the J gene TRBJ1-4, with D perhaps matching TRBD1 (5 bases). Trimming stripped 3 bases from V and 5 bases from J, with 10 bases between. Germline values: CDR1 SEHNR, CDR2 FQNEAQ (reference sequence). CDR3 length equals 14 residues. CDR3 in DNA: TGTGCCAGCAGCTTGACAGTAGGAAATGAAAAACTGTTTTTT. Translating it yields CASSLTVGNEKLFF.

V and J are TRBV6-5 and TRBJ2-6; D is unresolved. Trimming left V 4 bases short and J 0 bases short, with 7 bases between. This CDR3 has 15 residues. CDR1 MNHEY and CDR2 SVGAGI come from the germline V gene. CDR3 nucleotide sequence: TGTGCCAGCAGTTTGACTGGCTCTGGGGCCAACGTCCTGACTTTC. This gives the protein CASSLTGSGANVLTF.

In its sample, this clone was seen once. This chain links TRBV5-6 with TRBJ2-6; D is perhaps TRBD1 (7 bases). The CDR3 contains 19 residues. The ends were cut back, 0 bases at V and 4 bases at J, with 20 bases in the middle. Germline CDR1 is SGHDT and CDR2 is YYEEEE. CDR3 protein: CASSLVDRVLAAGANVLTF. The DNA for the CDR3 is TGTGCCAGCAGCTTGGTAGACAGGGTACTAGCTGCAGGGGCCAACGTCCTGACTTTC.

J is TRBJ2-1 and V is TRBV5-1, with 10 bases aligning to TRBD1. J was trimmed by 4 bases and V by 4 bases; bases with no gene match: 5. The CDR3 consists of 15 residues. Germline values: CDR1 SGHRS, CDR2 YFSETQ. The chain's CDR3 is CASSPAGQGYNEQFF. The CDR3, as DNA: TGCGCCAGCAGCCCAGCGGGACAGGGGTACAATGAGCAGTTCTTC.

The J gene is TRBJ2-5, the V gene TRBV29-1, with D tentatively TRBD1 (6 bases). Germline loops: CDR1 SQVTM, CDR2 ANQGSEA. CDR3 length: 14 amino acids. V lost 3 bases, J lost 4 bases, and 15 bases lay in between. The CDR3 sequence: CSVDGTTSGETQYF. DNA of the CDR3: TGCAGCGTTGACGGGACAACCTCCGGAGAGACCCAGTACTTC.

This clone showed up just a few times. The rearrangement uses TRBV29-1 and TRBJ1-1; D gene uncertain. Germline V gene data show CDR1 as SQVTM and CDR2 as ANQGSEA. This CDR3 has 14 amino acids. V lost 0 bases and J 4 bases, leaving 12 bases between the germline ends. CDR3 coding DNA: TGCAGCGTTGAAGATAACTGGGAGGGCACTGAAGCTTTCTTT. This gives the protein CSVEDNWEGTEAFF.